The rows below give T cell receptor beta chains drawn from one sample of a study of cytomegalovirus exposure and HLA in healthy donors. Clones were sequenced by immunoSEQ multiplex PCR, and TCRdb holds only the in-frame ones, with some missing. The sample lists about 120,000 clones, around 66% occurring once. The sequenced sample was PBMCs. The receptors derive from a woman in her thirties or forties in good health and CMV-seropositive. Each CDR3 is given with its conserved first and last residue. Fields, in order: J gene, D gene, clone size, V gene, CDR3 DNA, CDR3 protein. A D gene is named only where the DNA matches it firmly. The size field is filled for only some rows; it gives once, few, many or a size class.

>TRBJ2-1|TRBD2|.|TRBV7-6
TGTGCCAGCAGCCCGGGAACCGGGACTAGCGGGAGGGGAAGGAATGAGCAGTTCTTC
CASSPGTGTSGRGRNEQFF
>TRBJ2-5|TRBD2|once|TRBV6-5
TGTGCCAGCAGTTACCTGGTAGCGGGGGGACAAGAGACCCAGTACTTC
CASSYLVAGGQETQYF
>TRBJ1-3|TRBD1|.|TRBV2
TGTGCCAGCAGGATGGAGGGGGCGAGTGGAAACACCATATATTTT
CASRMEGASGNTIYF
>TRBJ1-2|TRBD1|.|TRBV5-6
TGTGCCAGCAGCTTGGGGGGACAGATCTATGGCTACACCTTC
CASSLGGQIYGYTF
>TRBJ2-7|TRBD1|.|TRBV28
TGTGCCAGCAGCGGGACAGACTACGAGCAGTACTTC
CASSGTDYEQYF
>TRBJ2-7|.|.|TRBV5-1
TGCGCCAGCAGCTTCGATGACAGGTCCTACGAGCAGTACTTC
CASSFDDRSYEQYF
>TRBJ2-6|.|.|TRBV30
TGTGCCTCGAACAACCTGCCCGCTGGGGCCAACGTCCTGACTTTC
CASNNLPAGANVLTF
>TRBJ2-7|.|few|TRBV19
TGTGCCAGTAGTAACAGGGAGGGCGAGCAGTACTTC
CASSNREGEQYF
>TRBJ2-7|TRBD1|few|TRBV7-9
TGTGCCAGCAGCAGGGAGATGGCGACAGGGGAGTACGAGCAGTACTTC
CASSREMATGEYEQYF
>TRBJ1-2|.|few|TRBV7-9
TGTTCCAGCAGCTTGCTACGAGATGGCTACACCTTC
CSSSLLRDGYTF
>TRBJ1-5|.|.|TRBV6-5
TGTGCCAGCAGTTCACTAGGGGAGGCTCAGCCCCAGCATTTT
CASSSLGEAQPQHF